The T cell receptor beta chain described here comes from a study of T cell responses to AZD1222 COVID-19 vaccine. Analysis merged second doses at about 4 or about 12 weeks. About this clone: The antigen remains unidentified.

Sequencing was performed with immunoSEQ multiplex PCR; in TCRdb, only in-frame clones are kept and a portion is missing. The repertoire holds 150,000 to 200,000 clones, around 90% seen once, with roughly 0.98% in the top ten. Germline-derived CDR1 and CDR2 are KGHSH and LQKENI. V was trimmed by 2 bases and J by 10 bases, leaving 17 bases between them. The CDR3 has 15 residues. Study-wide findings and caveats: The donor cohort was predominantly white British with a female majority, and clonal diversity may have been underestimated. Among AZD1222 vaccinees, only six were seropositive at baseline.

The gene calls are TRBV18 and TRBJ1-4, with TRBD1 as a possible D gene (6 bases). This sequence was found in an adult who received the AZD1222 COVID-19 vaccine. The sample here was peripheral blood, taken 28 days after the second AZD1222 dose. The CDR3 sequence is CASSPGTSSWGKLFF. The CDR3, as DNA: TGTGCCAGCTCACCAGGGACAAGTTCTTGGGGAAAACTGTTTTTT.